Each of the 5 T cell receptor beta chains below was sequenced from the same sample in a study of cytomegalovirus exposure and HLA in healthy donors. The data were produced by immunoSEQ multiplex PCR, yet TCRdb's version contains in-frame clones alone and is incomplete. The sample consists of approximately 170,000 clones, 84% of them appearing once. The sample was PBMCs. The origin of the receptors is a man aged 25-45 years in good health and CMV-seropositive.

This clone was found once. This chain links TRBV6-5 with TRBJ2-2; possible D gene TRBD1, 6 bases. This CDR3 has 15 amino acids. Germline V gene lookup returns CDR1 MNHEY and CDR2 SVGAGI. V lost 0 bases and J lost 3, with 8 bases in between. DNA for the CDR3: TGTGCCAGCAGTTACTCTGGGACACACACCGGGGAGCTGTTTTTT. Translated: CASSYSGTHTGELFF.

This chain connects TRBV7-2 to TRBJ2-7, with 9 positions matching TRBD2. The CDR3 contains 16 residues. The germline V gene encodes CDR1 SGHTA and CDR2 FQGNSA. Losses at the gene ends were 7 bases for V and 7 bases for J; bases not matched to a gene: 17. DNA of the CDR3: TGTGCCAGCACCCGCGGGGGGCTAGCGGGGAGTGATGAGCAGTACTTC. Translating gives CASTRGGLAGSDEQYF.

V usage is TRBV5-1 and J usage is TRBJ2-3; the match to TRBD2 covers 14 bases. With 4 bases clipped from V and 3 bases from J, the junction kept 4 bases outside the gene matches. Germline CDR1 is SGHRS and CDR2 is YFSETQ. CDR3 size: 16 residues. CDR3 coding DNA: TGCGCCAGCAGCGTGGGACTAGCGGGAGAAACAGATACGCAGTATTTT. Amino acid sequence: CASSVGLAGETDTQYF.

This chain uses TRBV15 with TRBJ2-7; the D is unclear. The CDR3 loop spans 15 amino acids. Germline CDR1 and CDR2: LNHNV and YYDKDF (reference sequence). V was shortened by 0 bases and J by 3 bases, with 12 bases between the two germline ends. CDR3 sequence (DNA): TGTGCCACCAGCAGAGATCTTGAACGAGACTACGAGCAGTACTTC. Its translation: CATSRDLERDYEQYF.

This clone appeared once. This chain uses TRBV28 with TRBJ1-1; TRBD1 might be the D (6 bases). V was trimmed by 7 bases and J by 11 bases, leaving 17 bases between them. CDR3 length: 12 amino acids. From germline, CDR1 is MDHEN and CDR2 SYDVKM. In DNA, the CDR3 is TGTGCCAGCAAGAAGGACAGTGCCACCGCTTTCTTT. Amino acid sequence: CASKKDSATAFF.